These 12 T cell receptor beta chains originate from one sample sequenced in a study of T-cell memory formation after mild COVID-19. A single record per CDR3 protein comes from TCRdb applying MiXCR to the 5' RACE reads. This repertoire shows about 280,000 distinct CDR3 sequences, roughly 8.2% found once; its top ten account for around a fifth. Sequencing was performed on PBMCs or a T cell subset sorted from them (not recorded which). The receptors come from a man aged 18 to 35 who had mild COVID-19 (a few samples of this study predate the infection). Cell type and time point are not known.

This clonotype was found many times. The chain couples TRBV6-2 or TRBV6-3 to TRBJ1-2; D is uncertain. Trimming pared 0 bases from V and 7 bases from J, leaving 9 bases between. Germline V gives CDR1 MNHEY, CDR2 SVGEGT. CDR3 size: 13 residues. Written as DNA, the CDR3 is TGTGCCAGCAGTTACTCTTTTCGCGGTGGCTACACCTTC. This encodes CASSYSFRGGYTF.

The chain combines TRBV3-1 with TRBJ2-7; 7 positions agree with TRBD1. Per the germline V gene, CDR1 is LGHDT and CDR2 is YNNKEL (reference sequence). The CDR3 covers 13 residues. The V and J ends lost 5 bases and 3 bases, in that order; junction bases with no gene match: 4. The CDR3 DNA reads TGTGCCAGCAGCTCCTCAGGGGGCTACGAGCAGTACTTC. Its protein product is CASSSSGGYEQYF.

The V call is TRBV5-1, the J call TRBJ1-6; unclear D gene. The CDR3 length is 16 residues. CDR1 is SGHRS and CDR2 is YFSETQ in the germline V gene. Trimming stripped 2 bases from V and 5 bases from J, with 14 bases between. For the CDR3, the DNA is TGCGCCAGCAGCTTAGCCGGGAACCGGCATAATTCACCCCTCCACTTT. Translation: CASSLAGNRHNSPLHF.

This clonotype was observed a handful of times. The gene calls are TRBV10-2 and TRBJ1-3; D call uncertain. This CDR3 is built from 13 residues. Germline V gene lookup returns CDR1 WSHSY and CDR2 SAAADI. The V gene lost 0 bases and the J gene lost 7 bases, with 7 bases spanning the gap. CDR3 region: CASSESIGNTIYF. DNA of the CDR3: TGCGCCAGCAGTGAGTCAATCGGGAACACCATATATTTT.

The J gene is TRBJ2-3, the V gene TRBV7-9, with 10 nucleotides matching TRBD2. With V trimmed by 3 bases and J by 4 bases, 4 bases remained unmatched. Germline CDR1 reads SEHNR; CDR2 reads FQNEAQ (reference sequence). The CDR3 length is 15 residues. CDR3: CASSFPSGGADTQYF. As DNA, the CDR3 is TGTGCCAGCAGCTTCCCTAGCGGGGGCGCAGATACGCAGTATTTT.

At least ten counts were recorded for this clonotype. This chain uses TRBV7-9 with TRBJ2-1, with D unclear. CDR1 and CDR2 from the germline V gene are SEHNR and FQNEAQ (reference sequence). The length of the CDR3 is 14 residues. With 2 bases removed from V and 7 bases from J, the gap between germline ends came to 12 bases. Here the CDR3 reads CASSLSQAENEQFF. The CDR3 coding sequence is TGTGCCAGCAGCTTAAGCCAGGCCGAGAATGAGCAGTTCTTC.

This clonotype has more than one count but fewer than ten. The chain uses TRBV5-4 and TRBJ2-7; the D call may be TRBD1 or TRBD2 (5 bases each). The V gene lost 2 bases and the J gene lost 0 bases, with 12 bases spanning the gap. The germline CDR1 and CDR2 sequences are SGHNT and YYREEE (reference sequence). The CDR3 spans 15 residues. The CDR3 region has the DNA TGTGCCAGCAGCTTAGGGACGGCCAGCTCCTACGAGCAGTACTTC. Translated: CASSLGTASSYEQYF.

The chain carries TRBV6-5 and TRBJ1-1; the D is unclear. The germline CDR1 and CDR2 sequences are MNHEY and SVGAGI. The V and J ends lost 1 base and 3 bases respectively, with 9 bases between them. There are 14 residues in the CDR3. The chain's CDR3 is CASSYLEGDTEAFF. The CDR3 nucleotides are TGTGCCAGCAGTTACTTGGAGGGCGACACTGAAGCTTTCTTT.

The chain joins TRBV6-2 or TRBV6-3 to TRBJ2-1, with 7 bases aligning to TRBD1. V was pared by 8 bases and J by 8 bases, with 6 bases of the junction left unmatched. CDR1 and CDR2 from the germline V gene are MNHEY and SVGEGT. This CDR3 has 12 residues. As DNA, the CDR3 is TGTGCCAGCGCCAGGGGGAGCGATGAGCAGTTCTTC. This encodes CASARGSDEQFF.

In its sample, this clonotype was seen a few times. The V and J genes are TRBV6-5 and TRBJ2-1; 7 nucleotides agree with TRBD2. The CDR3 is 15 residues long. The junction had 6 bases not matched to a gene; V was cut back by 4 bases and J by 3 bases. CDR1 is MNHEY, CDR2 SVGAGI, per germline. In DNA form, the CDR3 reads TGTGCCAGCAGTTTTTCGGGGGGTCTCTACAATGAGCAGTTCTTC. Protein product: CASSFSGGLYNEQFF.

This chain joins TRBV20-1 and TRBJ2-3; no clear D gene. The CDR3 totals 13 residues. Trimming shortened V by 5 bases and J by 4 bases, and 13 bases separated the two germline ends. Germline V gene data show CDR1 as DFQATT and CDR2 as SNEGSKA (reference sequence). The CDR3 protein is CSAGRFRADTQYF. The CDR3 DNA follows: TGCAGTGCTGGAAGGTTTCGCGCAGATACGCAGTATTTT.

The chain employs TRBV20-1 and TRBJ1-2; D call uncertain. The V end was cut by 0 bases, the J end by 0 bases, with 8 bases between. The germline gives CDR1 DFQATT, CDR2 SNEGSKA (reference sequence). The CDR3 contains 14 residues. This CDR3 reads CSARDLGANYGYTF. CDR3 nucleotides: TGCAGTGCTAGAGATCTCGGGGCTAACTATGGCTACACCTTC.